This TCR beta chain came from a study of T cell responses to AZD1222 COVID-19 vaccine. The V gene end was trimmed by 6 bases and the J gene end by 4 bases; junction bases not matched to a gene: 11. The CDR3 is 15 residues long. Germline-derived CDR1 and CDR2 are SNHLY and FYNNEI. Generated by immunoSEQ multiplex PCR, the TCRdb table keeps only in-frame clones and is missing some. The sample yields approximately 110,000 clones, more than 70% seen once. The source material was peripheral blood, sampled 28 days after the second AZD1222 dose. This TCR came from an adult who received the AZD1222 COVID-19 vaccine. The chain recombines TRBV2 with TRBJ1-1, with 7 bases lining up with TRBD1. The CDR3 region has the DNA TGTGCCAGCAGAAAGGACAGGACCGGGATCACTGAAGCTTTCTTT. Protein sequence: CASRKDRTGITEAFF.